What follows describes a single T cell receptor beta chain. What it binds is not known. No conserved phenylalanine or tryptophan ends this CDR3, so it is likely a read error. Trimming removed 3 bases from V and 0 bases from J, with 13 bases in between. Germline V CDR1 and CDR2: MNHEY, SMNVEV (reference sequence). The CDR3 has 16 amino acids. This record comes from a study of breast tumors, draining lymph nodes, adjacent tissues. The study, taken as a whole, reports: Data only fit, rather than demonstrated, lymph node origin of most tumor T cells.

Breast cancer patients provided tissue from their axillary draining lymph nodes. In TCRdb, the multiplex PCR reads were re-called with MiXCR into one record per CDR3 protein. The table records 100,000 or so distinct CDR3 sequences, around 21% of them present only once. Sequenced input: axillary lymph node tissue. The rearrangement joins TRBV27 to TRBJ2-3; D remains unclear. The receptor comes from a female donor with breast cancer. Some clones in this sample may be carry-over from other donors' samples. The CDR3 here is CASSFSFGASTDTQYL. CDR3 DNA sequence: TGTGCCAGCAGTTTTAGTTTTGGAGCTAGCACAGATACGCAGTATCTT.